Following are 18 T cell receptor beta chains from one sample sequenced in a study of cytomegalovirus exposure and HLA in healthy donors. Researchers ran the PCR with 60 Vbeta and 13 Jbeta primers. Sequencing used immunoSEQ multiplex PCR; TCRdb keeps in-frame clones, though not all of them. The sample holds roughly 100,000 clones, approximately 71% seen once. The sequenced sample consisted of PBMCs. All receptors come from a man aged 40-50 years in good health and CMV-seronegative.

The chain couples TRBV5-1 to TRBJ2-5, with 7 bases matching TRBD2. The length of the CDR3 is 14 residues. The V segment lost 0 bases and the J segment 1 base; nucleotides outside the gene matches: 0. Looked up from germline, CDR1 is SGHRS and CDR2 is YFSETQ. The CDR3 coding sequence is TGCGCCAGCAGCTTGGCTAGCGGCCAAGAGACCCAGTACTTC. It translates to CASSLASGQETQYF.

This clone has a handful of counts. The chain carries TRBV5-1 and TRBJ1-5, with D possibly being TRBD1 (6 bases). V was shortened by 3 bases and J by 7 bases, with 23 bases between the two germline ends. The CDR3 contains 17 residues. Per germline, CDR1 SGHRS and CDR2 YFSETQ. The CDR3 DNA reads TGCGCCAGCAGCTCGCCTGCTACAGGGTTAGGGTGCCAGCCCCAGCATTTT. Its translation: CASSSPATGLGCQPQHF.

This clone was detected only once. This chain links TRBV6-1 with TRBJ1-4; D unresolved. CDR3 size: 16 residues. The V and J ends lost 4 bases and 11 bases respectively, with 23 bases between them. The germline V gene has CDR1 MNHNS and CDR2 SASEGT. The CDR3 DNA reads TGTGCCAGCAGTGGGGGAGTTCAAGGCGGCCAGCGGAAACTGTTTTTT. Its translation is CASSGGVQGGQRKLFF.

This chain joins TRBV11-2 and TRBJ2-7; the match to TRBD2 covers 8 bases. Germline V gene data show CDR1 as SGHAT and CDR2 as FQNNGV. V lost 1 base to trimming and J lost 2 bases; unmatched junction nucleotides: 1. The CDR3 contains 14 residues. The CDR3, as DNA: TGTGCCAGCAGCTTAGGACTAGCGCCCTACGAGCAGTACTTC. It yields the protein CASSLGLAPYEQYF. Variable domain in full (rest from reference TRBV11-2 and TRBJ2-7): EAGVAQSPRYKIIEKRQSVAFWCNPISGHATLYWYQQILGQGPKLLIQFQNNGVVDDSQLPKDRFSAERLKGVDSTLKIQPAKLEDSAVYLCASSLGLAPYEQYFGPGTRLTVT.

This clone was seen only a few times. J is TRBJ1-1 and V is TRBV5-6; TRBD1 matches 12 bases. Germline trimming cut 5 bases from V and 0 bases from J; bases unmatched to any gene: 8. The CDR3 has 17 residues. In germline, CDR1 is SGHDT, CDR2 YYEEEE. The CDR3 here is CASRRGTGGILNTEAFF. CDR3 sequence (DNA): TGTGCCAGCAGAAGGGGGACAGGGGGCATCCTGAACACTGAAGCTTTCTTT.

The CDR3 DNA reads as TGTGCCAGCAGCACGGGGACAGGGGTCGGAAACACCATATATTTT. The encoded protein is CASSTGTGVGNTIYF. The chain joins TRBV7-8 to TRBJ1-3; 10 nucleotides match TRBD1. Unmatched junction bases numbered 5, after V lost 5 bases and J lost 4 bases. Germline CDR1 SGHVS, CDR2 FQNEAQ. This CDR3 comprises 15 residues.

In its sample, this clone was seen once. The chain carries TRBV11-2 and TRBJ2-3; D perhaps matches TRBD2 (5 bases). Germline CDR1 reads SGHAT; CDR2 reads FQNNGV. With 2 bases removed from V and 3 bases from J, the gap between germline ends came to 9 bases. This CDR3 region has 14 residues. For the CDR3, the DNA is TGTGCCAGCAGCTTATTGAGGGCGACAGATACGCAGTATTTT. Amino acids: CASSLLRATDTQYF.

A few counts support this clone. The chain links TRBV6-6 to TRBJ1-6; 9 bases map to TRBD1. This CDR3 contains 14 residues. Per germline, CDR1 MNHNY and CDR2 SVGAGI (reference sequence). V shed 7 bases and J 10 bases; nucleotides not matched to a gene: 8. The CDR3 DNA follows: TGTGCCAGCACCGACAGGGGGAAGGAATCACCCCTCCACTTT. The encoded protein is CASTDRGKESPLHF.

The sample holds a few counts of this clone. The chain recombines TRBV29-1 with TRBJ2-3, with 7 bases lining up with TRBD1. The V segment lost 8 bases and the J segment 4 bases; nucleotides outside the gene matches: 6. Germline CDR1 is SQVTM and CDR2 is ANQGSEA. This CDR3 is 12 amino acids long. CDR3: CSSGTVADTQYF. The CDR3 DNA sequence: TGCAGCTCCGGGACAGTCGCAGATACGCAGTATTTT.

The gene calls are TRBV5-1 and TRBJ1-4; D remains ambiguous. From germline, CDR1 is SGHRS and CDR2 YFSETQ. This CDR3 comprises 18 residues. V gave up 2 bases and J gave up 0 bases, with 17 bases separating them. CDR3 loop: CASSLGGISVATNEKLFF. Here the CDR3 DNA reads TGCGCCAGCAGCTTAGGAGGGATCTCAGTTGCAACTAATGAAAAACTGTTTTTT.

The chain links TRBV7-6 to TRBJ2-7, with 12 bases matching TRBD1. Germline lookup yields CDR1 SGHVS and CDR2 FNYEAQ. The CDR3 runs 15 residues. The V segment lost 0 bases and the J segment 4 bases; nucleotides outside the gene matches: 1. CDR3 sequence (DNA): TGTGCCAGCAGCTTAGCGGGACAGGGGGCTTACGAGCAGTACTTC. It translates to CASSLAGQGAYEQYF. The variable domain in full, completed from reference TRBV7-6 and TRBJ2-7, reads GAGVSQSPRYKVTKRGQDVALRCDPISGHVSLYWYRQALGQGPEFLTYFNYEAQQDKSGLPNDRFSAERPEGSISTLTIQRTEQRDSAMYRCASSLAGQGAYEQYFGPGTRLTVT.

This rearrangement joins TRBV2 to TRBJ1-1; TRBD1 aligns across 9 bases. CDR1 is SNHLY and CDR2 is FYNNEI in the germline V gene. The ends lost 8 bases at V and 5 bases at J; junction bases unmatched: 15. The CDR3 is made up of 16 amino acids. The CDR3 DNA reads TGTGCCAGCGCCCAACAGGGGGCCATGAGGGGGACTGAAGCTTTCTTT. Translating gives CASAQQGAMRGTEAFF.

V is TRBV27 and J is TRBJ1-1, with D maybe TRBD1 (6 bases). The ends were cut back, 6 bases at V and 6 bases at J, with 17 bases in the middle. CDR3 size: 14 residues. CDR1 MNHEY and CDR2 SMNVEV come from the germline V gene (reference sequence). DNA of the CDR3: TGTGCCAGCAGCCGGGGGCGGGAGAGCCCTGAAGCTTTCTTT. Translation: CASSRGRESPEAFF.

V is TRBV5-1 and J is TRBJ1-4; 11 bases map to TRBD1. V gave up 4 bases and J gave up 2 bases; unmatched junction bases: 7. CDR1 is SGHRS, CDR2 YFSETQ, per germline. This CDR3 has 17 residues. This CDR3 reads CASSSRTGGLTNEKLFF. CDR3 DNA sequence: TGCGCCAGCAGCAGCAGGACAGGGGGCCTCACTAATGAAAAACTGTTTTTT.

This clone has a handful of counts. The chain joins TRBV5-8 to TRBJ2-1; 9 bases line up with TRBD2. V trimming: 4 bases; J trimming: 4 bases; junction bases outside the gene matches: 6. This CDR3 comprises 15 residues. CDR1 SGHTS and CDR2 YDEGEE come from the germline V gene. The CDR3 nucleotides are TGTGCCAGCAGCCCAAGACTAGCGGCTTACAATGAGCAGTTCTTC. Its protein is CASSPRLAAYNEQFF.

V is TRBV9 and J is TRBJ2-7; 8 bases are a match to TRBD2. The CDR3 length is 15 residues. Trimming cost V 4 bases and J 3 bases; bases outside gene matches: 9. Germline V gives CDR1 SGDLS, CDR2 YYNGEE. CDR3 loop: CASSPRGTRVYEQYF. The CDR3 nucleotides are TGTGCCAGCAGCCCAAGAGGGACTAGAGTCTACGAGCAGTACTTC.

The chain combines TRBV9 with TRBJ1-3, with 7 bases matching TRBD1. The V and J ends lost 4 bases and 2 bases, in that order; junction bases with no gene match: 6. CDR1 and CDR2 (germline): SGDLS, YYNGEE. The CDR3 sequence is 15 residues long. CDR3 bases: TGTGCCAGCAGCCTTGACAGGGTGGCTGGAAACACCATATATTTT. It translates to CASSLDRVAGNTIYF.

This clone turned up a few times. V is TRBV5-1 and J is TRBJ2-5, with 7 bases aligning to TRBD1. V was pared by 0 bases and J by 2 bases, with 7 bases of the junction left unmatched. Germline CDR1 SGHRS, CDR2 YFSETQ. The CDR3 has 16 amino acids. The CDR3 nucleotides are TGCGCCAGCAGCTTGGTAGGGGGCTCGATGCAAGAGACCCAGTACTTC. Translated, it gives CASSLVGGSMQETQYF.